Listed below are T cell receptor beta chains from one sample, sequenced in a study of blood T cells in healthy people across ages. TCRdb processed the 5' RACE reads anew with MiXCR; each CDR3 protein has one entry. The sample has 1.5 million to 1.8 million distinct CDR3 sequences, less than 45% seen once. Sequences were obtained from blood. The source of these receptors is a woman younger than 30 in good health. Both conserved end residues are part of each CDR3. D genes are given only for firm matches. The listing skips clone size in some rows; elsewhere it reads once, few, many or a size class.

clone size: few
V gene: TRBV12-3/TRBV12-4
D gene: NA
J gene: TRBJ1-1
CDR3 protein: CASSLIWSNTEAFF
CDR3 DNA: TGTGCCAGCAGTTTAATTTGGAGTAACACTGAAGCTTTCTTT

clone size: once
V gene: TRBV6-2/TRBV6-3
D gene: TRBD2
J gene: TRBJ2-7
CDR3 protein: CASIKSGGTRSYEQYF
CDR3 DNA: TGTGCCAGCATAAAAAGCGGGGGTACCCGATCCTACGAGCAGTACTTC

clone size: few
V gene: TRBV9
D gene: TRBD2
J gene: TRBJ2-1
CDR3 protein: CASSAGTSVNEQFF
CDR3 DNA: TGTGCCAGCAGCGCCGGGACTAGCGTCAATGAGCAGTTCTTC

clone size: few
V gene: TRBV12-3/TRBV12-4
D gene: NA
J gene: TRBJ2-1
CDR3 protein: CASSSARSSYNEQFF
CDR3 DNA: TGTGCCAGCAGTTCGGCTAGAAGCTCCTACAATGAGCAGTTCTTC

clone size: NA
V gene: TRBV7-9
D gene: NA
J gene: TRBJ1-2
CDR3 protein: CASSSVGGANYGYTF
CDR3 DNA: TGTGCCAGCAGCTCAGTCGGAGGGGCTAACTATGGCTACACCTTC

clone size: few
V gene: TRBV24-1
D gene: NA
J gene: TRBJ2-5
CDR3 protein: CATSDPGKETQYF
CDR3 DNA: TGTGCCACCAGTGATCCCGGGAAAGAGACCCAGTACTTC

clone size: few
V gene: TRBV30
D gene: TRBD2
J gene: TRBJ2-1
CDR3 protein: CAWRRSGGNEQFF
CDR3 DNA: TGTGCCTGGAGAAGAAGCGGGGGCAATGAGCAGTTCTTC

clone size: few
V gene: TRBV12-3/TRBV12-4
D gene: TRBD1
J gene: TRBJ1-2
CDR3 protein: CASSLTGQAHYTF
CDR3 DNA: TGTGCCAGCAGTTTGACGGGACAGGCACATTACACCTTC

clone size: NA
V gene: TRBV29-1
D gene: NA
J gene: TRBJ1-1
CDR3 protein: CSVAGLGGSRAEAFF
CDR3 DNA: TGCAGCGTTGCAGGGTTAGGGGGGAGTCGCGCTGAAGCTTTCTTT

clone size: NA
V gene: TRBV4-1
D gene: TRBD1
J gene: TRBJ2-2
CDR3 protein: CASSHGTDHTGELFF
CDR3 DNA: TGCGCCAGCAGCCACGGGACAGATCACACCGGGGAGCTGTTTTTT

clone size: NA
V gene: TRBV4-3
D gene: TRBD1
J gene: TRBJ1-2
CDR3 protein: CASSQEQGPYGYTF
CDR3 DNA: TGCGCCAGCAGCCAAGAACAGGGGCCCTATGGCTACACCTTC

clone size: NA
V gene: TRBV7-9
D gene: TRBD1
J gene: TRBJ2-5
CDR3 protein: CASSTGQPVYQQYF
CDR3 DNA: TGTGCCAGCAGCACGGGACAGCCCGTCTACCAGCAGTACTTC

clone size: NA
V gene: TRBV2
D gene: NA
J gene: TRBJ2-7
CDR3 protein: CASRGDAWSYNEQYF
CDR3 DNA: TGTGCCAGCAGGGGAGACGCGTGGTCCTACAATGAGCAGTACTTC

clone size: few
V gene: TRBV19
D gene: NA
J gene: TRBJ1-5
CDR3 protein: CASSSSYPGIQPQHF
CDR3 DNA: TGTGCCAGTAGTTCGTCGTACCCAGGGATTCAGCCCCAGCATTTT

clone size: few
V gene: TRBV20-1
D gene: NA
J gene: TRBJ2-5
CDR3 protein: CSASGRVETQYF
CDR3 DNA: TGCAGTGCTAGTGGCAGGGTTGAGACCCAGTACTTC

clone size: NA
V gene: TRBV23-1
D gene: TRBD1
J gene: TRBJ2-7
CDR3 protein: CASSQSRTGAGYEQYF
CDR3 DNA: TGCGCCAGCAGTCAATCTAGGACAGGTGCAGGGTACGAGCAGTACTTC

clone size: NA
V gene: TRBV20-1
D gene: NA
J gene: TRBJ2-2
CDR3 protein: CSARSNYVGELFF
CDR3 DNA: TGCAGTGCTAGGTCCAATTATGTCGGGGAGCTGTTTTTT

clone size: once
V gene: TRBV27
D gene: NA
J gene: TRBJ2-2
CDR3 protein: CASSSIDRSTGELFF
CDR3 DNA: TGTGCCAGCAGTTCCATCGACAGGAGCACCGGGGAGCTGTTTTTT

clone size: NA
V gene: TRBV2
D gene: TRBD2
J gene: TRBJ2-7
CDR3 protein: CANHDVNGRSSYEQYF
CDR3 DNA: TGTGCCAACCACGACGTTAACGGGAGGAGCTCCTACGAGCAGTACTTC

clone size: NA
V gene: TRBV25-1
D gene: NA
J gene: TRBJ1-4
CDR3 protein: CASSEPTFEKLFF
CDR3 DNA: TGTGCCAGCAGTGAGCCCACGTTTGAAAAACTGTTTTTT

clone size: many
V gene: TRBV12-3/TRBV12-4
D gene: TRBD2
J gene: TRBJ2-7
CDR3 protein: CASRRTSGNYEQYF
CDR3 DNA: TGTGCCAGCCGCCGGACTAGCGGAAACTACGAGCAGTACTTC

clone size: NA
V gene: TRBV6-5
D gene: TRBD2
J gene: TRBJ2-2
CDR3 protein: CASSYLRTSGRKLNTGELFF
CDR3 DNA: TGTGCCAGCAGTTACTTGAGGACTAGCGGGAGGAAACTGAACACCGGGGAGCTGTTTTTT

clone size: NA
V gene: TRBV7-2
D gene: TRBD2
J gene: TRBJ2-3
CDR3 protein: CASSPGLAGNTDTQYF
CDR3 DNA: TGTGCCAGCAGCCCCGGACTAGCGGGGAACACAGATACGCAGTATTTT

clone size: few
V gene: TRBV7-3
D gene: NA
J gene: TRBJ2-1
CDR3 protein: CASSRSLRASSYNEQFF
CDR3 DNA: TGTGCCAGCAGCCGCTCGTTGCGGGCGAGCTCCTACAATGAGCAGTTCTTC

clone size: few
V gene: TRBV4-2
D gene: NA
J gene: TRBJ1-6
CDR3 protein: CASSQVKGRVNSPLHF
CDR3 DNA: TGTGCCAGCAGCCAAGTAAAGGGCAGGGTCAATTCACCCCTCCACTTT

clone size: few
V gene: TRBV4-1
D gene: NA
J gene: TRBJ2-7
CDR3 protein: CASSQTPPQGQYF
CDR3 DNA: TGCGCCAGCAGCCAAACTCCCCCGCAGGGGCAGTACTTC

clone size: few
V gene: TRBV15
D gene: TRBD1
J gene: TRBJ2-3
CDR3 protein: CATSRGTGEDTQYF
CDR3 DNA: TGTGCCACCAGCAGAGGGACAGGGGAGGATACGCAGTATTTT

clone size: NA
V gene: TRBV7-9
D gene: TRBD2
J gene: TRBJ2-3
CDR3 protein: CASSPTSGGAADTQYF
CDR3 DNA: TGTGCCAGCAGCCCGACTAGCGGGGGGGCTGCAGATACGCAGTATTTT

clone size: few
V gene: TRBV9
D gene: TRBD2
J gene: TRBJ2-1
CDR3 protein: CASILSPSGGYNEQFF
CDR3 DNA: TGTGCCAGCATCCTAAGCCCCAGCGGGGGCTACAATGAGCAGTTCTTC

clone size: NA
V gene: TRBV7-9
D gene: NA
J gene: TRBJ2-7
CDR3 protein: CASSKNLGDEQYF
CDR3 DNA: TGTGCCAGCAGTAAGAATCTGGGCGATGAGCAGTACTTC

clone size: once
V gene: TRBV2
D gene: TRBD1
J gene: TRBJ1-2
CDR3 protein: CASSAEGAPRSNYGYTF
CDR3 DNA: TGTGCCAGCAGTGCCGAGGGGGCGCCCAGGTCTAACTATGGCTACACCTTC

clone size: few
V gene: TRBV5-1
D gene: NA
J gene: TRBJ2-3
CDR3 protein: CASSFLGAGTDTQYF
CDR3 DNA: TGCGCCAGCAGCTTCTTGGGGGCTGGGACAGATACGCAGTATTTT

clone size: many
V gene: TRBV29-1
D gene: NA
J gene: TRBJ2-2
CDR3 protein: CSVITGVGFRTGELFF
CDR3 DNA: TGCAGCGTTATTACAGGTGTTGGCTTTCGGACCGGGGAGCTGTTTTTT

clone size: NA
V gene: TRBV2
D gene: TRBD1
J gene: TRBJ1-6
CDR3 protein: CASDRDSYNSPLHF
CDR3 DNA: TGTGCAAGCGACAGGGATTCCTATAATTCACCCCTCCACTTT

clone size: NA
V gene: TRBV4-3
D gene: TRBD1
J gene: TRBJ2-7
CDR3 protein: CASGPGQGFEQYF
CDR3 DNA: TGCGCCAGCGGACCGGGACAGGGGTTCGAGCAGTACTTC

clone size: many
V gene: TRBV7-2
D gene: NA
J gene: TRBJ1-2
CDR3 protein: CASSLNTNYGYTF
CDR3 DNA: TGTGCCAGCAGCCTCAATACTAACTATGGCTACACCTTC

clone size: NA
V gene: TRBV12-3/TRBV12-4
D gene: TRBD2
J gene: TRBJ2-1
CDR3 protein: CASSTPGTSGYNEQFF
CDR3 DNA: TGTGCCAGCAGTACCCCCGGGACTAGTGGATACAATGAGCAGTTCTTC

clone size: NA
V gene: TRBV2
D gene: TRBD1
J gene: TRBJ1-5
CDR3 protein: CASSDDRGGQPQHF
CDR3 DNA: TGTGCCAGCAGTGACGACAGGGGTGGTCAGCCCCAGCATTTT

clone size: few
V gene: TRBV4-3
D gene: TRBD2
J gene: TRBJ2-7
CDR3 protein: CASSQELSLAGEYGEQYF
CDR3 DNA: TGCGCCAGCAGCCAAGAGCTTTCGCTAGCGGGAGAGTATGGCGAGCAGTACTTC

clone size: many
V gene: TRBV7-2
D gene: NA
J gene: TRBJ2-5
CDR3 protein: CASSLGIQETQYF
CDR3 DNA: TGTGCCAGCAGCTTAGGTATTCAAGAGACCCAGTACTTC

clone size: NA
V gene: TRBV24-1
D gene: NA
J gene: TRBJ2-7
CDR3 protein: CATRGFYNEQYF
CDR3 DNA: TGTGCCACCAGGGGGTTCTACAATGAGCAGTACTTC

clone size: NA
V gene: TRBV19
D gene: TRBD1
J gene: TRBJ1-5
CDR3 protein: CASRATGTGRNQPQHF
CDR3 DNA: TGTGCCAGTAGAGCCACCGGGACAGGCCGCAATCAGCCCCAGCATTTT

clone size: NA
V gene: TRBV12-3/TRBV12-4
D gene: NA
J gene: TRBJ2-3
CDR3 protein: CASPPGSFGTDTQYF
CDR3 DNA: TGTGCCAGCCCACCAGGGAGTTTTGGCACAGATACGCAGTATTTT

clone size: NA
V gene: TRBV20-1
D gene: TRBD2
J gene: TRBJ2-1
CDR3 protein: CSVLGLAGGVFNNEQFF
CDR3 DNA: TGCAGCGTTTTGGGACTAGCGGGGGGAGTATTCAACAATGAGCAGTTCTTC

clone size: few
V gene: TRBV7-2
D gene: NA
J gene: TRBJ1-2
CDR3 protein: CASSLNRALEPGYTF
CDR3 DNA: TGTGCCAGCAGCCTAAACCGGGCCCTAGAGCCCGGCTACACCTTC

clone size: few
V gene: TRBV5-1
D gene: NA
J gene: TRBJ2-5
CDR3 protein: CASSFGGGAGETQYF
CDR3 DNA: TGCGCCAGCAGCTTTGGAGGGGGCGCGGGAGAGACCCAGTACTTC

clone size: few
V gene: TRBV6-6
D gene: NA
J gene: TRBJ1-6
CDR3 protein: CASTSQRGYNSPLHF
CDR3 DNA: TGTGCCAGCACCTCCCAGAGGGGGTATAATTCACCCCTCCACTTT

clone size: NA
V gene: TRBV9
D gene: NA
J gene: TRBJ1-2
CDR3 protein: CASSVETRNYGYTF
CDR3 DNA: TGTGCCAGCAGCGTAGAGACACGAAACTATGGCTACACCTTC

clone size: NA
V gene: TRBV7-6
D gene: TRBD1
J gene: TRBJ1-2
CDR3 protein: CASSLARYGTGQNYGYTF
CDR3 DNA: TGTGCCAGCAGCTTAGCGAGGTACGGGACAGGTCAAAACTATGGCTACACCTTC

clone size: NA
V gene: TRBV7-9
D gene: NA
J gene: TRBJ2-1
CDR3 protein: CASSLVRGNYNEQFF
CDR3 DNA: TGTGCCAGCAGCTTAGTAAGGGGAAACTACAATGAGCAGTTCTTC